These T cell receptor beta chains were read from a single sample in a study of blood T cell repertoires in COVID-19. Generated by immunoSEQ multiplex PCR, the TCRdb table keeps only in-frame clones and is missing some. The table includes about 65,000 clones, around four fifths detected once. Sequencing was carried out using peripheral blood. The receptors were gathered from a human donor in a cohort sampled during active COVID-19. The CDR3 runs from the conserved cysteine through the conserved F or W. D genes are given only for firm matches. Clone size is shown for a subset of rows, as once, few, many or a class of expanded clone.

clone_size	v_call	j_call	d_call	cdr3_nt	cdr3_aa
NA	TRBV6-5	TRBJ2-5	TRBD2	TGTGCCAGCTGTAGGGCGGGGGGCCAGGAGACCCAGTACTTC	CASCRAGGQETQYF
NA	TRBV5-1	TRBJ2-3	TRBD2	TGCGCCAGCAGCCCCGGACTAGCGGGGGCTCTTCGCACAGATACGCAGTATTTT	CASSPGLAGALRTDTQYF
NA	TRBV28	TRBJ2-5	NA	TGTGCCAGCAGTTTTGGCGGGACGGGGCAAGAGACCCAGTACTTC	CASSFGGTGQETQYF
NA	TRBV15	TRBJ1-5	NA	TGTGCCACCGCGGAATGGGGGGATAGCAATCAGCCCCAGCATTTT	CATAEWGDSNQPQHF
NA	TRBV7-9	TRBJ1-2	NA	TGTGCCAGCAGCTTATTAGCGGGCCCCCTAGGCTACACCTTC	CASSLLAGPLGYTF
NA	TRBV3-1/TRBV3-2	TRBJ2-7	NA	TGTGCCAGCAGTCGAGCGGTCTACGAGCAGTACTTC	CASSRAVYEQYF
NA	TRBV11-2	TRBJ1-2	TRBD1	TGTGCCAGCAGGTCTAACAGGGGGCGGCCATATGGCTACACCTTC	CASRSNRGRPYGYTF
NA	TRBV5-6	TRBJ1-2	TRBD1	TGTGCCAGCAGCTCGATGACAGGGGTGAACTATGGCTACACCTTC	CASSSMTGVNYGYTF
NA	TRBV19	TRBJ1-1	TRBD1	TGTGCCAGTAGTATGGACAGGACTTATGAAGCTTTCTTT	CASSMDRTYEAFF
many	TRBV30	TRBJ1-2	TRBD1	TGTGCCTGGAGTGTCACCGGGACAGGGTCTCGTGGCTACACCTTC	CAWSVTGTGSRGYTF
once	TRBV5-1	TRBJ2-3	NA	TGCGCCAGCAGTAGCCCAACAGATACGCAGTATTTT	CASSSPTDTQYF
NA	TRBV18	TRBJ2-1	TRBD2	TGTGCCAGCTCACCGGGGACTAGCGGGGGGGCCGGTGAGCAGTTCTTC	CASSPGTSGGAGEQFF
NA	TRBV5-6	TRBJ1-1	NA	TGTGCCAGCAGCCGGGGAGTAAACACTGAAGCTTTCTTT	CASSRGVNTEAFF
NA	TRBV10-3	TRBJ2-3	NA	TGTGCCATCAGTGAGCCGTCCAGCGGAAGCACAGATACGCAGTATTTT	CAISEPSSGSTDTQYF
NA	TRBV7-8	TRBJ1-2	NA	TGTGCCAGCAGCCTGGTTTTAGTAGGCTACACCTTC	CASSLVLVGYTF
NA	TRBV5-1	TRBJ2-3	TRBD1	TGCGCCAGCGCCGACAGGGCCAGCACAGATACGCAGTATTTT	CASADRASTDTQYF